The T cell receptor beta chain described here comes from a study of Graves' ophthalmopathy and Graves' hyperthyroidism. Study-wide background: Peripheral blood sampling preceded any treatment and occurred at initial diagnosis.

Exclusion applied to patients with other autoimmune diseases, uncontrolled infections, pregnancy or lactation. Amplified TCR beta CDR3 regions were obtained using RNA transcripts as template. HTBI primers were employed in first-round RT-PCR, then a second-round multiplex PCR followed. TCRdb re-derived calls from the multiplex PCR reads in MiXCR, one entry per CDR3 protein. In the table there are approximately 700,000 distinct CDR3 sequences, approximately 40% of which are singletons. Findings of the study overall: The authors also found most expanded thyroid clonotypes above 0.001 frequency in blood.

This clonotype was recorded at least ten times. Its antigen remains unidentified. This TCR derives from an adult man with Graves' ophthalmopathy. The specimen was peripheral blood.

The CDR3 protein is CASSLDGGPSISYTF. CDR3 nucleotide sequence: TGTGCCAGCAGCTTAGATGGTGGCCCATCTATTAGCTACACCTTC. The chain recombines TRBV7-9 with TRBJ1-2, with D unresolved. The CDR3 length is 15 residues. V was trimmed by 1 base and J by 9 bases, leaving 18 bases between them. Per the germline V gene, CDR1 is SEHNR and CDR2 is FQNEAQ (reference sequence).